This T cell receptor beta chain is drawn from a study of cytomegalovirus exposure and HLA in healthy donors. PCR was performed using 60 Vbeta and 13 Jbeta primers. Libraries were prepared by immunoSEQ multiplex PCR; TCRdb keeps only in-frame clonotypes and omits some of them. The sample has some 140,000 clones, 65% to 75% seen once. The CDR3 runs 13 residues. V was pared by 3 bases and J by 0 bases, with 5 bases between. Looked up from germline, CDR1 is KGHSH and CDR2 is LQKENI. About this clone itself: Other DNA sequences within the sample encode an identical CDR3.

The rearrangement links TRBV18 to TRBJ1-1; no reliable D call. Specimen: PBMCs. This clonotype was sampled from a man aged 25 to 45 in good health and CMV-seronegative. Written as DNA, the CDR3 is TGTGCCAGCTCACCGACACTGAACACTGAAGCTTTCTTT. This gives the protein CASSPTLNTEAFF.